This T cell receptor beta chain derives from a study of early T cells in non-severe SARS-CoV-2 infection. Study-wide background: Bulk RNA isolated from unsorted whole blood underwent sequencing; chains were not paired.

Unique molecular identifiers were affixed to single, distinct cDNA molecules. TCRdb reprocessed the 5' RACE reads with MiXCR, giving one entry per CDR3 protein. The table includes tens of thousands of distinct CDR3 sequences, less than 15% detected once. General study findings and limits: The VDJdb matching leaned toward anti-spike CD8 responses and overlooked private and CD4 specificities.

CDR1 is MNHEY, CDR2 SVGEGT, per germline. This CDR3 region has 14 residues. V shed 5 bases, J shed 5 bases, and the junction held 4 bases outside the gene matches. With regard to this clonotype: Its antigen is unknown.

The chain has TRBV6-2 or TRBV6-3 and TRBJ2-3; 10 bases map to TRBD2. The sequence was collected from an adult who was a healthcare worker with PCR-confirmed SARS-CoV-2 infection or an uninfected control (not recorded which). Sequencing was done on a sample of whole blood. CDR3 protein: CASSPSGSGDTQYF. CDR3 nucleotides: TGTGCCAGCAGTCCTAGCGGGAGTGGAGATACGCAGTATTTT.